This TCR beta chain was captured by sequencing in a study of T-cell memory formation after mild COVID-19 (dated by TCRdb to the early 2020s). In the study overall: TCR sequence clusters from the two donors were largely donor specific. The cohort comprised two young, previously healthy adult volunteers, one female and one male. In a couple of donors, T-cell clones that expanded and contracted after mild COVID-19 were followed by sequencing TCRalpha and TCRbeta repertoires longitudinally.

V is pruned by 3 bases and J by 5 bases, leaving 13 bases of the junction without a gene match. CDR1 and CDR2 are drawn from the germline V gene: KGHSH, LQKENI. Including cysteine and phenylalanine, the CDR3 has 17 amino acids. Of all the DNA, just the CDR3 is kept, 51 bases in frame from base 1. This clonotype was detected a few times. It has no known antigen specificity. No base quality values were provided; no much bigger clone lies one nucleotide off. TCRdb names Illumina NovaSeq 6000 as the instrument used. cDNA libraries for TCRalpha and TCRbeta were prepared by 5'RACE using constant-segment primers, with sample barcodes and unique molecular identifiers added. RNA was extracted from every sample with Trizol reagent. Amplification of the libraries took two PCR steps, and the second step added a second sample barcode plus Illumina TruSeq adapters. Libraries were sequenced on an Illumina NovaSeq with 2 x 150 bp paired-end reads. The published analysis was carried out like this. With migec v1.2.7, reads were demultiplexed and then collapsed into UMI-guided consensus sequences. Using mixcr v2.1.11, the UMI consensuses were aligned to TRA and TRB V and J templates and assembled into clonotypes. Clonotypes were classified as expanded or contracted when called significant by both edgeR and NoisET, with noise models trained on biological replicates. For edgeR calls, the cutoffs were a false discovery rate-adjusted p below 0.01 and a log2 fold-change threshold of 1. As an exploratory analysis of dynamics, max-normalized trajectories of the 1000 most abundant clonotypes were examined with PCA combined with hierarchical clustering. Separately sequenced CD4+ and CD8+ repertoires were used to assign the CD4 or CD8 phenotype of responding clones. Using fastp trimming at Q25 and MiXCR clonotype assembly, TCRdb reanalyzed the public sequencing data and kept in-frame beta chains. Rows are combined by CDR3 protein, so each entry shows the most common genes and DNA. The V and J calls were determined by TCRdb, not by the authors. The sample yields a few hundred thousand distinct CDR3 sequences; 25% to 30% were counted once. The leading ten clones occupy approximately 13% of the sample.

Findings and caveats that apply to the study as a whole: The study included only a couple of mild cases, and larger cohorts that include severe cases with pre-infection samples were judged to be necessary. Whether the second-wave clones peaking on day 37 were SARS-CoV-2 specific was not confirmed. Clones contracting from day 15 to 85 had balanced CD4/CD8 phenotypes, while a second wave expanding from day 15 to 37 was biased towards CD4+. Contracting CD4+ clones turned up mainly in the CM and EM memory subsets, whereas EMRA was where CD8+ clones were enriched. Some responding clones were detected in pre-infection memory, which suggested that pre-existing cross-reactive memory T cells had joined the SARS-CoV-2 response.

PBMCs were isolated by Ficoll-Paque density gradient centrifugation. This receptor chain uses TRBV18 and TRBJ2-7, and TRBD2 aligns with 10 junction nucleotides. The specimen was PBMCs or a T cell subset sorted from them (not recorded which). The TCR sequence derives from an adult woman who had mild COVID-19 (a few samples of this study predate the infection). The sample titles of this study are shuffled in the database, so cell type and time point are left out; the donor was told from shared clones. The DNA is TGTGCCAGCTCACCGGCCACAGGTCCACTAGCGGGACACGAGCAGTACTTC. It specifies CASSPATGPLAGHEQYF.